The present entry profiles one TCR beta chain with its context. The data were obtained in a study of blood T cell repertoires in COVID-19. In the original workflow: Amplification of reference gene primers was used by the study to estimate nucleated cell counts. Libraries were prepared by immunoSEQ multiplex PCR; TCRdb keeps only in-frame clonotypes and omits some of them. The V and J calls and clone size were taken over from that table, and D and trimming were inferred from the DNA. Of approximately 120,000 clones listed, roughly 81% are singletons. Sequencing used peripheral blood. The TCR was taken from a human donor in a cohort sampled during active COVID-19.

In DNA form, the CDR3 reads TGTGCCAGCAGCCCTGGTGCGGCCCCCGGTTATAATTCACCCCTCCACTTT. It specifies CASSPGAAPGYNSPLHF. The chain employs TRBV7-6 and TRBJ1-6; D is ambiguous. Trimming cost V 5 bases and J 4 bases, with 18 bases left between them. The germline V gene encodes CDR1 SGHVS and CDR2 FNYEAQ. The CDR3 length is 17 residues.